This T cell receptor (beta chain) emerged from a study of cytomegalovirus exposure and HLA in healthy donors. PCR amplification relied on 60 Vbeta primers (plus 13 Jbeta primers). Data came from immunoSEQ multiplex PCR; TCRdb stores just in-frame clones and leaves some out. The sample has some 130,000 clones. V was clipped by 5 bases and J by 5 bases; unmatched bases: 13. Per the germline V gene, CDR1 is SNHLY and CDR2 is FYNNEI. The length of the CDR3 is 16 residues. Study results and limitations: Listed as cytomegalovirus-associated were 150 or so TCR beta chains. Based on reports, TCR beta sequences accurately predicted HLA-A and HLA-B alleles for most subjects.

Worth noting for this clone: Its specificity is not known.

The V gene is TRBV2, the J gene TRBJ2-5; 8 bases map to TRBD1. The sequence derives from a young man in good health and CMV-seronegative. The sample taken for sequencing was PBMCs. The CDR3 reads CASSTGQGLTMETQYF. CDR3 sequence (DNA): TGTGCCAGCAGTACCGGACAGGGTCTGACAATGGAGACCCAGTACTTC.